The entry below gives a single TCR beta chain sequence along with its context. The data belong to a study of CD8+CD57+ T cells in acquired aplastic anemia. Study summary: CD4+ and CD8+ cells, once sorted, gave DNA averaging 3.2 ug.

The V gene's germline CDR1 is WSHSY and CDR2 SAAADI. V dropped 2 bases and J dropped 0; count of bases not matched to a gene: 6. CDR3 size: 17 residues. Sequenced patients had shown CD8+CD57+ cell expansion by flow cytometry. Both TCR beta VDJ combination and CDR3 sequence profiling were carried out. Genomic DNA was the template for this profiling. In TCRdb, the reads were re-called with MiXCR into one record per CDR3 protein. The data contain around 130,000 distinct CDR3 sequences, under 60% of them singletons. The chain uses TRBV10-2 and TRBJ2-7; TRBD2 agrees at 11 bases. The material sequenced was sorted CD4+, CD8+, or CD8+CD57+ T cells (not recorded which) from PBMCs. The receptor's source is a human donor with aplastic anemia. The CDR3 sequence is CASSEVSSGGSSYEQYF. CDR3 nucleotide sequence: TGCGCCAGCAGTGAGGTTTCTAGCGGGGGGTCCTCCTACGAGCAGTACTTC.